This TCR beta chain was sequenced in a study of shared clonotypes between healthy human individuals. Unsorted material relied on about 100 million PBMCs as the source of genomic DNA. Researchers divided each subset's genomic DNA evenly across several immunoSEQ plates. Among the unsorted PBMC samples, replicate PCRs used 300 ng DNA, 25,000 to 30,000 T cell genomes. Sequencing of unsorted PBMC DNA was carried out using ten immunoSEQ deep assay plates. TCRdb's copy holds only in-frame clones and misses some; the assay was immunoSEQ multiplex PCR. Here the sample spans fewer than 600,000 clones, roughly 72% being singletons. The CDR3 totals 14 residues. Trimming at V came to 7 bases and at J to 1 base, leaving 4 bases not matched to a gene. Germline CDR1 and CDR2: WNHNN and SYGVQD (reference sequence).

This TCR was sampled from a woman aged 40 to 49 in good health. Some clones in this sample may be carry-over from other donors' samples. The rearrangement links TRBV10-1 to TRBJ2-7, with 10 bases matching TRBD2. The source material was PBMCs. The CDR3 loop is CASTTSGTSYEQYF. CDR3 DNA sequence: TGCGCCAGCACAACTAGCGGGACGTCCTACGAGCAGTACTTC.